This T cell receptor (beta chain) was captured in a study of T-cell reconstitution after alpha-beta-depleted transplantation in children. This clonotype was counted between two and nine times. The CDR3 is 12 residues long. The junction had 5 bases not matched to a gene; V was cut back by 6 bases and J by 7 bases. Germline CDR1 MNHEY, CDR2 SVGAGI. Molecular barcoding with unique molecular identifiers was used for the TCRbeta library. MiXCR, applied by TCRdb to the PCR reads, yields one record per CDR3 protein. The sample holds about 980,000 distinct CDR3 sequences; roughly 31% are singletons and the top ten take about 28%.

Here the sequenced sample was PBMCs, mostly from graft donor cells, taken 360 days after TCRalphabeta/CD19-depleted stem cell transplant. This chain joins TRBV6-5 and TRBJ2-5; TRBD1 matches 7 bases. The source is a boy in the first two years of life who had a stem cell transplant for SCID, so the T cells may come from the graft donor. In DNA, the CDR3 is TGTGCCAGCAGACAGGGGACGGGGACCCAGTACTTC. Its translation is CASRQGTGTQYF.